Listed below are T cell receptor beta chains from one sample, sequenced in a study of blood T cell repertoires in COVID-19. Profiling relied on immunoSEQ multiplex PCR, and the TCRdb table lists in-frame clones only, not all of them. The profile shows 100,000 to 150,000 clones, over 60% of them singletons. The sample taken for sequencing was peripheral blood. The receptors here all came from a woman in her seventies with acute or convalescent COVID-19. The CDR3 runs from the conserved cysteine through the conserved F or W. The order of the fields is J gene, V gene, D gene, CDR3 protein. D genes are given only for firm matches.

J: TRBJ1-3
V: TRBV19
D: -
CDR3: CASSIAGSTLSGNTIYF

J: TRBJ2-7
V: TRBV5-1
D: TRBD2
CDR3: CASSLQAYRNSGRVYEQYF

J: TRBJ2-2
V: TRBV3-1/TRBV3-2
D: -
CDR3: CASRSGSNTGELFF

J: TRBJ2-1
V: TRBV5-1
D: TRBD2
CDR3: CASRTSGDNEQFF

J: TRBJ1-5
V: TRBV6-6
D: -
CDR3: CASTMRRVEPQHF

J: TRBJ1-4
V: TRBV10-2
D: -
CDR3: CATLKGGPNEKLFF

J: TRBJ1-5
V: TRBV7-9
D: -
CDR3: CASSLGQGSNQPQHF

J: TRBJ2-7
V: TRBV6-2/TRBV6-3
D: TRBD1
CDR3: CASSSQGEKSYEQYF

J: TRBJ2-1
V: TRBV23-1
D: -
CDR3: CASSPPTSGHNEQFF

J: TRBJ2-5
V: TRBV9
D: TRBD1
CDR3: CASSVNSGQGETQYF

J: TRBJ1-2
V: TRBV5-6
D: TRBD1
CDR3: CASSATGTGARYGYTF

J: TRBJ2-7
V: TRBV6-2/TRBV6-3
D: -
CDR3: CASSYSGLGAEQYF

J: TRBJ2-2
V: TRBV9
D: TRBD1
CDR3: CASSLKGASGELFF

J: TRBJ2-1
V: TRBV19
D: -
CDR3: CASSIGGGNEQFF

J: TRBJ1-3
V: TRBV2
D: -
CDR3: CASSRFHGGRAGVTSGNTIYF

J: TRBJ2-3
V: TRBV9
D: -
CDR3: CASSVAAGRGTDTQYF

J: TRBJ2-3
V: TRBV28
D: TRBD2
CDR3: CASTWALAGTTSTDTQYF

J: TRBJ1-4
V: TRBV3-1/TRBV3-2
D: -
CDR3: CASSSSGEKLFF

J: TRBJ2-2
V: TRBV19
D: -
CDR3: CASSIVSRGKVGTGELFF

J: TRBJ1-1
V: TRBV7-2
D: -
CDR3: CASSLVGAGENTEAFF

J: TRBJ2-7
V: TRBV29-1
D: TRBD1
CDR3: CSVDFRGQGASYEQYF

J: TRBJ2-7
V: TRBV7-2
D: TRBD1
CDR3: CASSLRQGSAYEQYF

J: TRBJ1-1
V: TRBV7-3
D: -
CDR3: CASSLSGNTEAFF

J: TRBJ1-2
V: TRBV19
D: TRBD1
CDR3: CASSRGTGTHGYTF

J: TRBJ1-5
V: TRBV6-1
D: -
CDR3: CASSEGAGGSQPQHF

J: TRBJ1-4
V: TRBV3-1/TRBV3-2
D: -
CDR3: CASSQTPEANEKLFF

J: TRBJ1-2
V: TRBV28
D: TRBD1
CDR3: CASSTQGDANYGYTF

J: TRBJ1-1
V: TRBV28
D: -
CDR3: CASSLTGRTAFF

J: TRBJ2-2
V: TRBV4-1
D: -
CDR3: CASSQDGPGELFF

J: TRBJ2-5
V: TRBV2
D: TRBD1
CDR3: CASSEFGTGVTQYF

J: TRBJ1-1
V: TRBV7-9
D: -
CDR3: CASSLLEAFF

J: TRBJ2-1
V: TRBV20-1
D: TRBD2
CDR3: CSASVILAGDNEQFF

J: TRBJ1-2
V: TRBV19
D: TRBD1
CDR3: CASSARGQGYGYTF

J: TRBJ2-1
V: TRBV10-2
D: TRBD2
CDR3: CASSESSGRARNEQFF

J: TRBJ2-7
V: TRBV6-5
D: TRBD2
CDR3: CASSYFLAGGSEQYF

J: TRBJ1-1
V: TRBV18
D: -
CDR3: CASSLGGSGSTEAFF

J: TRBJ2-5
V: TRBV6-5
D: TRBD1
CDR3: CASSSWGQGVETQYF

J: TRBJ1-6
V: TRBV5-4
D: -
CDR3: CASSSTVSSYNSPLHF

J: TRBJ2-1
V: TRBV29-1
D: TRBD1
CDR3: CSAPRDRGVSGEQFF

J: TRBJ1-2
V: TRBV2
D: TRBD1
CDR3: CASKQGLYYGYTF

J: TRBJ2-7
V: TRBV6-5
D: -
CDR3: CASAGPGKYEQYF

J: TRBJ2-7
V: TRBV5-1
D: TRBD1
CDR3: CASRTGGTAYEQYF

J: TRBJ2-5
V: TRBV10-3
D: -
CDR3: CAGRIQGTDQETQYF

J: TRBJ2-3
V: TRBV5-1
D: TRBD2
CDR3: CASSLAGAPGVDTQYF

J: TRBJ1-6
V: TRBV7-6
D: TRBD1
CDR3: CASSLTHPGTGKYNSPLHF

J: TRBJ2-5
V: TRBV5-4
D: TRBD2
CDR3: CASSFGSGGARETQYF

J: TRBJ2-7
V: TRBV2
D: -
CDR3: CASGAVSYEQYF

J: TRBJ2-3
V: TRBV24-1
D: TRBD2
CDR3: CATSERELPDTQYF

J: TRBJ1-4
V: TRBV6-5
D: -
CDR3: CASSSQGGTNEKLFF

J: TRBJ2-4
V: TRBV11-2
D: -
CDR3: CASSAHRGGIQYF

J: TRBJ1-4
V: TRBV4-2
D: -
CDR3: CASSQGTDENEKLFF